Below, one T cell receptor beta chain is given with its context. Its antigen is unknown. The missing conserved phenylalanine or tryptophan at the end of this CDR3 makes a read error likely. This record comes from a study of T cells in Graves' hyperthyroidism and ophthalmopathy. Study background: Any treatment followed the collection of peripheral blood at initial diagnosis.

Looked up from germline, CDR1 is MDHEN and CDR2 is SYDVKM. V dropped 5 bases and J dropped 3 bases, with 8 bases sitting between them. The CDR3 runs to 12 residues. Researchers defined stable Graves' hyperthyroidism as no ophthalmopathy progression within 18 months. Findings of the study overall: Within blood appeared most thyroid clonotypes that had expanded above 0.001.

Amplification yielded TCR beta CDR3 regions, with RNA transcripts as the source. During a first-round RT-PCR of the TCR CDR3, the HTBI primer set was used. TCRdb re-derived calls from the multiplex PCR reads in MiXCR, one entry per CDR3 protein. This table holds more than 300,000 distinct CDR3 sequences, approximately 13% found once. V and J are TRBV28 and TRBJ2-7; tentatively, D is TRBD1 (6 bases). Sequencing was done on a sample of blood. The source of this sequence is a woman aged 55-70 years with Graves' hyperthyroidism. The CDR3 DNA reads TGTGCCAGCAGTCAGGGGAGCTACGAGCAGTACCTC. Protein: CASSQGSYEQYL.